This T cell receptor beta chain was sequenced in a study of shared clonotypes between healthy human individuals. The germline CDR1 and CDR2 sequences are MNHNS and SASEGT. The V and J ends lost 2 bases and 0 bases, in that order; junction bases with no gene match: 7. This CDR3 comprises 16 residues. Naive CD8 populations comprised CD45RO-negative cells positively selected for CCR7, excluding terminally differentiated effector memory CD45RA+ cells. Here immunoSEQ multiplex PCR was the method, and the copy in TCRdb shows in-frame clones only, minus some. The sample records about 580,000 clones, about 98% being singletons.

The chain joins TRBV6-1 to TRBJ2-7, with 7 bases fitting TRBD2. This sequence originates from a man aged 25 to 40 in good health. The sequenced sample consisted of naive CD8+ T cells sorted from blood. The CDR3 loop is CASSEWRGGSSYEQYF. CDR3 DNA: TGTGCCAGCAGTGAATGGCGCGGGGGTAGCTCCTACGAGCAGTACTTC.